The clone carrying this TCR beta chain is identified as medium-sized from frequency. Its antigen is as yet unknown. TRB amplification used around 270 ng of peripheral blood genomic DNA. The data are from a study of T cell clusters in autoimmune cytopenias. One tube held mixed TRB-A and TRB-B primer pools for touch-down PCR. One entry per CDR3 protein, without DNA, is what TCRdb gives after re-calling the multiplex PCR reads. The sample's table shows about 3,000 distinct CDR3 sequences. Points from the study as a whole: Primary autoimmune cytopenia patients seemingly lacked the physiological T cell clusters found in healthy donors. TRB repertoire shifts in secondary cytopenia and chronic lymphocytic leukemia mostly reflected lymphoma, not autoimmunity.

The CDR3 is 14 amino acids. Looked up from germline, CDR1 is MNHEY and CDR2 is SMNVEV (reference sequence). These same records also appear under a second study, on T cell repertoires in aging, cancer and after chemotherapy. This second study notes: Six age groups, ranging from 30 or younger to 70 or older, included the donors. Median generation probability rose over the chemotherapy interval in each cancer cohort, suggesting rebound thymic output.

The TCR sequence derives from a human donor in good health. This chain joins TRBV27 and TRBJ2-7; TCRdb designates TRBD1, a call that cannot be tested without DNA. Sequenced input: peripheral blood. CDR3: CASSPLGGRYEQYF.